The 19 T cell receptor beta chains listed next were all sequenced from one sample in a study of T cell clonotyping in hematopoietic cell transplantation. The repertoire was sequenced with immunoSEQ multiplex PCR; TCRdb's copy has only in-frame clones and lacks some. The sample holds about 12,000 clones; roughly 50% are singletons and the top ten take roughly 11%. Sequencing input: peripheral blood mononuclear cells. These receptors came from a man aged 50-59 years in good health. Some clones in this sample may be carry-over from other donors' samples.

Regarding this clone: Other DNA sequences from this sample encode an identical CDR3 as well. The rearrangement uses TRBV6-6 and TRBJ2-3; D is undetermined. CDR1 and CDR2 from the germline V gene are MNHNY and SVGAGI (reference sequence). V was shortened by 1 base and J by 1 base, with 6 bases between the two germline ends. The CDR3 consists of 14 residues. CDR3 coding DNA: TGTGCCAGCAGTTACTTGGAAGGCACAGATACGCAGTATTTT. Translating gives CASSYLEGTDTQYF.

The chain links TRBV30 to TRBJ1-2; D not certain. V lost 3 bases and J 9 bases, leaving 11 bases between the germline ends. Germline CDR1 is GTSNPN and CDR2 is SVGIG (reference sequence). The CDR3 spans 11 residues. CDR3 protein: CAWRNSQRYTF. The CDR3 DNA reads TGTGCCTGGAGAAACAGTCAACGCTACACCTTC.

A few counts support this clone. The V call is TRBV9, the J call TRBJ1-1, with no clear D. This CDR3 has 13 amino acids. Germline V gene data show CDR1 as SGDLS and CDR2 as YYNGEE. Between the trimmed V and J ends, which lost 2 bases and 5 bases, there was a span of 10 bases. CDR3 sequence: CASSVGVETEAFF. The DNA of the CDR3 is TGTGCCAGCAGCGTCGGGGTGGAGACTGAAGCTTTCTTT.

The chain uses TRBV5-1 and TRBJ2-6, with 7 bases that match TRBD1. Germline V gives CDR1 SGHRS, CDR2 YFSETQ. The CDR3 extends over 20 amino acids. V lost 0 bases, J lost 0 bases, and 12 bases stayed unmatched. CDR3 residues: CASSLEGHRGPSSGANVLTF. The CDR3 nucleotides are TGCGCCAGCAGCTTGGAAGGCCACAGGGGCCCTTCCTCTGGGGCCAACGTCCTGACTTTC.

The V call is TRBV19, the J call TRBJ1-5, with D unclear. V was shortened by 0 bases and J by 0 bases, with 9 bases between the two germline ends. The germline V gene encodes CDR1 LNHDA and CDR2 SQIVND (reference sequence). CDR3 size: 16 residues. This chain's CDR3 is CASSIDSDYSNQPQHF. CDR3 sequence (DNA): TGTGCCAGTAGTATAGATTCGGATTATAGCAATCAGCCCCAGCATTTT.

The chain combines TRBV2 with TRBJ1-1, with TRBD1 as a possible D gene (5 bases). The germline V and J ends were trimmed by 7 bases and 7 bases, with 13 bases remaining between them. Germline CDR1 is SNHLY and CDR2 is FYNNEI. CDR3 length: 12 amino acids. DNA of the CDR3: TGTGCCAGCATCCGGGACGGCGTTGAAGCTTTCTTT. It encodes CASIRDGVEAFF.

This chain joins TRBV4-1 and TRBJ1-1; perhaps TRBD1 as D (5 bases). V shed 1 base and J shed 1 base, with 10 bases lying between them. Germline lookup yields CDR1 MGHRA and CDR2 YSYEKL. The CDR3 is 15 residues long. In DNA, the CDR3 is TGCGCCAGCAGCCAAGTAGGGGACCGGAACACTGAAGCTTTCTTT. Translated: CASSQVGDRNTEAFF.

This clone was observed a few times. This chain joins TRBV6-5 and TRBJ1-1, with D unclear. The germline CDR1 and CDR2 sequences are MNHEY and SVGAGI. V lost 7 bases to trimming and J lost 5 bases, with 14 bases between them. The CDR3 has 13 amino acids. This chain's CDR3 is CASTSSGITEAFF. The CDR3 DNA sequence: TGTGCCAGCACCTCTTCGGGGATAACTGAAGCTTTCTTT.

This clone has just a few counts. The rearrangement uses TRBV27 and TRBJ2-1; D may be TRBD1 (6 bases). The CDR3 extends over 15 amino acids. With 7 bases removed from V and 7 bases from J, the gap between germline ends came to 20 bases. CDR1 and CDR2 from the germline V gene are MNHEY and SMNVEV (reference sequence). Here the CDR3 reads CASTPVRARGNEQFF. The CDR3 region has the DNA TGTGCCAGCACCCCGGTCAGGGCAAGGGGGAATGAGCAGTTCTTC.

V gene TRBV27 combines with J gene TRBJ2-5, with 7 nucleotides matching TRBD1. Germline trimming cut 6 bases from V and 11 bases from J; bases unmatched to any gene: 9. From germline, CDR1 is MNHEY and CDR2 SMNVEV (reference sequence). This CDR3 comprises 12 residues. The CDR3 bases are TGTGCCAGCAGCCGAACAGGGGTTGAGCAGTACTTC. This codes for CASSRTGVEQYF.

The V and J genes are TRBV6-1 and TRBJ2-4, with TRBD1 identical over 8 bases. V shed 6 bases and J 7 bases; nucleotides not matched to a gene: 5. CDR1 and CDR2 (germline): MNHNS, SASEGT. The CDR3 sequence is 13 residues long. CDR3 sequence reads: CASRSGTGNIQYF. CDR3 DNA sequence: TGTGCCAGCAGATCCGGGACAGGTAACATTCAGTACTTC.

The CDR3 region is CASTSGGNQPQHF. The CDR3 DNA is TGTGCCAGCACCTCCGGGGGGAATCAGCCCCAGCATTTT. The chain has TRBV7-3 and TRBJ1-5, with D perhaps matching TRBD1 (5 bases). V was shortened by 7 bases and J by 4 bases, with 11 bases between the two germline ends. This CDR3 region has 13 residues. Germline assignment: CDR1 SGHTA and CDR2 FQGTGA.

The V call is TRBV5-1, the J call TRBJ2-5; no reliable D call. The germline CDR1 and CDR2 sequences are SGHRS and YFSETQ. Deletions cut 0 bases from V and 5 bases from J, with 8 bases between. This CDR3 has 13 amino acids. CDR3 sequence: CASSLGAYETQYF. CDR3 nucleotides: TGCGCCAGCAGCTTGGGGGCGTACGAGACCCAGTACTTC.

The rearrangement uses TRBV25-1 and TRBJ2-1; D may be TRBD2 (6 bases). Germline CDR1 MGHDK, CDR2 SYGVNS. The V end was cut by 4 bases, the J end by 4 bases, with 11 bases between. This CDR3 has 14 amino acids. This chain's CDR3 is CASSAIAEYNEQFF. The CDR3 DNA sequence: TGTGCCAGCAGTGCGATAGCGGAGTACAATGAGCAGTTCTTC.

The chain couples TRBV19 to TRBJ1-3, with D maybe TRBD1 (6 bases). V lost 6 bases and J lost 0, with 12 bases in between. Germline CDR1 is LNHDA and CDR2 is SQIVND (reference sequence). The CDR3 extends over 15 amino acids. The CDR3 region is CASRWDTFSGNTIYF. CDR3 DNA: TGTGCCAGTAGATGGGACACCTTCTCTGGAAACACCATATATTTT.

The chain has TRBV30 and TRBJ2-1, with TRBD2 as a possible D gene (5 bases). Trimming pared 3 bases from V and 3 bases from J, leaving 12 bases between. The germline V gene encodes CDR1 GTSNPN and CDR2 SVGIG (reference sequence). This CDR3 region has 14 residues. CDR3 sequence: CAWSRLRDYNEQFF. Here the CDR3 DNA reads TGTGCCTGGAGCCGCCTCCGGGACTACAATGAGCAGTTCTTC.

The chain links TRBV19 to TRBJ1-4; TRBD1 agrees at 9 bases. This CDR3 spans 19 amino acids. The germline CDR1 and CDR2 sequences are LNHDA and SQIVND (reference sequence). V lost 9 bases, J lost 0 bases, and 17 bases stayed unmatched. The CDR3 is CARTDQPGQGRPTNEKLFF. Here the CDR3 DNA reads TGTGCCAGGACTGACCAACCGGGACAGGGTAGGCCAACTAATGAAAAACTGTTTTTT.

V usage is TRBV2 and J usage is TRBJ2-5; 16 nucleotides line up with TRBD2. Trimming removed 6 bases from V and 5 bases from J; junction bases left unmatched: 3. CDR1 is SNHLY and CDR2 is FYNNEI in the germline V gene. This CDR3 has 15 amino acids. Here the CDR3 DNA reads TGTGCCAGCAGCGAGGGACTAGCGGGGGGGGAGACCCAGTACTTC. Translated: CASSEGLAGGETQYF.

V gene TRBV7-2 combines with J gene TRBJ2-7; the D is unclear. V gave up 1 base and J gave up 4 bases, with 14 bases separating them. The CDR3 sequence is 15 residues long. The germline V gene encodes CDR1 SGHTA and CDR2 FQGNSA. The CDR3 protein is CASSLVRLFGYEQYF. CDR3 nucleotide sequence: TGTGCCAGCAGCTTAGTGCGACTGTTCGGGTACGAGCAGTACTTC.